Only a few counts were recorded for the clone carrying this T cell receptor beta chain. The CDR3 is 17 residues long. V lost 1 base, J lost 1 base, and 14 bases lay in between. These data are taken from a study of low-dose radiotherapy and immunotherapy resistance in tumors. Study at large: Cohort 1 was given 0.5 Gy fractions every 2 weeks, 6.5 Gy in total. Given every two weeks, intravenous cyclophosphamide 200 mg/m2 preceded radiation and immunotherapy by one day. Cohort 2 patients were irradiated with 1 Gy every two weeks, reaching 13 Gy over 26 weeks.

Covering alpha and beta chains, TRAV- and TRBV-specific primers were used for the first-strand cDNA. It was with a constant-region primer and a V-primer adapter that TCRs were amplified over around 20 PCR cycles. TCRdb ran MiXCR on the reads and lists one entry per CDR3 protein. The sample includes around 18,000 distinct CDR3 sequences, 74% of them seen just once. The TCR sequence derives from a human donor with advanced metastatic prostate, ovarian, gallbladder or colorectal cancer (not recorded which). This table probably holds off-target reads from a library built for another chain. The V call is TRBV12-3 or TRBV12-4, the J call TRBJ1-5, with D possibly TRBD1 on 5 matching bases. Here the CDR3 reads CASSLGAGKVSNQPQHF. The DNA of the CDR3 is TGTGCCAGCAGTTTAGGGGCAGGGAAGGTCAGCAATCAGCCCCAGCATTTT.